These 18 T cell receptor beta chains originate from one sample sequenced in a study of identical twins. TCRdb re-called the 5' RACE reads with MiXCR, one entry per CDR3 protein. This repertoire shows roughly 720,000 distinct CDR3 sequences, roughly 18% found once; its top ten account for approximately 14%. A further study also used this sample, focusing on T cells expressing NK-cell markers.

What was sequenced was PBMCs. These receptors all stem from a woman between 18 and 30 years old in good health.

This clonotype was picked up a small number of times. The chain employs TRBV5-8 and TRBJ2-3; 7 bases are a match to TRBD1. The germline CDR1 and CDR2 sequences are SGHTS and YDEGEE. J lost 7 bases, V lost 4 bases, and 9 bases had no gene match. CDR3 length equals 14 residues. The CDR3 spells CASSRTGSSYTQYF. CDR3 nucleotides: TGTGCCAGCAGCCGGACAGGATCCAGCTATACGCAGTATTTT. Combining the CDR3 with reference TRBV5-8 and TRBJ2-3 gives the whole variable domain EAGVTQSPTHLIKTRGQQATLRCSPISGHTSVYWYQQALGLGLQFLLWYDEGEERNRGNFPPRFSGRQFPNYSSELNVNALELEDSALYLCASSRTGSSYTQYFGPGTRLTVL.

This clonotype was recorded a few times. At one boundary the junction diverges from the germline segment, which might be a read error. The chain recombines TRBV20-1 with TRBJ2-1, with 12 nucleotides matching TRBD2. The CDR3 runs to 18 residues. Per germline, CDR1 DFQATT and CDR2 SNEGSKA (reference sequence). The DNA of the CDR3 is TGCTGTGCTAGAGATTCATGGGCTAGCGGGGGGGGCTACAATGAGCAGTTCTTC. It yields the protein CCARDSWASGGGYNEQFF.

This chain uses TRBV7-9 with TRBJ1-1; the D is unclear. Trimming left V 6 bases short and J 1 base short, with 6 bases between. Germline assignment: CDR1 SEHNR and CDR2 FQNEAQ (reference sequence). This CDR3 spans 12 amino acids. The CDR3 here is CASRRENTEAFF. The CDR3 DNA reads TGTGCCAGCAGACGGGAGAACACTGAAGCTTTCTTT.

The table lists this clonotype with many counts. V gene TRBV15 combines with J gene TRBJ2-5; D gene unclear. The germline CDR1 and CDR2 sequences are LNHNV and YYDKDF (reference sequence). Trimming pared 1 base from V and 1 base from J, leaving 7 bases between. The CDR3 is made up of 14 amino acids. CDR3 protein: CATSRGGFQETQYF. The CDR3 region has the DNA TGTGCCACCAGCAGAGGGGGATTCCAAGAGACCCAGTACTTC.

This clonotype came up many times. The chain carries TRBV6-1 and TRBJ2-7; 10 nucleotides match TRBD2. V dropped 7 bases and J dropped 0; count of bases not matched to a gene: 6. Germline values: CDR1 MNHNS, CDR2 SASEGT. The CDR3 extends over 15 amino acids. The CDR3 here is CASKEGLAHSYEQYF. The CDR3 bases are TGTGCCAGCAAGGAGGGACTAGCGCACTCCTACGAGCAGTACTTC.

This clonotype is a singleton in its sample. This chain links TRBV5-1 with TRBJ2-2; possibly TRBD2 for D (5 bases). The CDR3 sequence is 16 residues long. V was clipped by 4 bases and J by 0 bases, with 13 bases between them. CDR1 and CDR2 (germline): SGHRS, YFSETQ. The CDR3 DNA follows: TGCGCCAGCAGCCGAGGCCCACTAGCGAACACCGGGGAGCTGTTTTTT. It encodes CASSRGPLANTGELFF.

The J gene is TRBJ2-7, the V gene TRBV6-1; the D is unclear. This CDR3 has 14 residues. Germline CDR1 is MNHNS and CDR2 is SASEGT. Trimming pared 7 bases from V and 0 bases from J, leaving 13 bases between. The CDR3 reads CASTPGQFSYEQYF. The CDR3 region has the DNA TGTGCCAGCACCCCAGGTCAGTTCTCCTACGAGCAGTACTTC.

A few counts support this clonotype. The rearrangement links TRBV5-8 to TRBJ1-5, with a tentative D call TRBD1 (5 bases). CDR1 is SGHTS, CDR2 YDEGEE, per germline. There are 16 residues in the CDR3. V gave up 4 bases and J gave up 5 bases, with 19 bases separating them. CDR3 nucleotide sequence: TGTGCCAGCAGCCTGCCGGGGACCGGGAGCGATCAGCCCCAGCATTTT. Amino acid sequence: CASSLPGTGSDQPQHF.

The rearrangement links TRBV10-2 to TRBJ2-7; the D gene could be TRBD1 or TRBD2 (6 bases each). This CDR3 spans 11 amino acids. Germline V gene sequence: CDR1 WSHSY, CDR2 SAAADI. V was trimmed by 8 bases and J by 6 bases, leaving 11 bases between them. The CDR3, as DNA: TGCGCCAGCCTTAGGGGGGTCGAGCAGTACTTC. Translation gives CASLRGVEQYF.

The chain joins TRBV27 to TRBJ2-2; D not resolved. The germline V and J ends were trimmed by 0 bases and 5 bases, with 13 bases remaining between them. There are 16 residues in the CDR3. Germline loops: CDR1 MNHEY, CDR2 SMNVEV (reference sequence). CDR3 protein: CASSLSLGGSTGELFF. The CDR3 DNA sequence: TGTGCCAGCAGTTTATCTCTGGGCGGTTCTACCGGGGAGCTGTTTTTT.

The genes are TRBV24-1 and TRBJ2-3, with 9 bases that match TRBD2. Germline V gene sequence: CDR1 KGHDR, CDR2 SFDVKD. After removal of 6 bases from V and 5 bases from J, the junction contained 11 bases not matched to a gene. The CDR3 covers 16 residues. The DNA of the CDR3 is TGTGCCACCAGTTCCTCGCGGGAGGGCCTCGGAGATACGCAGTATTTT. This translates into CATSSSREGLGDTQYF.

This rearrangement joins TRBV4-3 to TRBJ1-2; TRBD1 matches at 9 bases. Trimming cost V 0 bases and J 8 bases; bases outside gene matches: 10. Per germline, CDR1 LGHNA and CDR2 YSLEER. The CDR3 has 16 amino acids. CDR3 nucleotide sequence: TGCGCCAGCAGCCAAGATCTCGGGACAGGGACGGGCGGCTACACCTTC. Protein: CASSQDLGTGTGGYTF.

In this sample, this clonotype turned up many times. The chain couples TRBV5-1 to TRBJ2-1; unclear D gene. Germline loops: CDR1 SGHRS, CDR2 YFSETQ. V lost 2 bases and J 1 base, leaving 10 bases between the germline ends. The CDR3 extends over 15 amino acids. In DNA, the CDR3 is TGCGCCAGCAGCTTATTAGCCGGATCCTACAATGAGCAGTTCTTC. Translated: CASSLLAGSYNEQFF.

This rearrangement joins TRBV20-1 to TRBJ2-5; D may be TRBD2 (6 bases). This CDR3 region has 11 residues. Germline V gene data show CDR1 as DFQATT and CDR2 as SNEGSKA (reference sequence). The ends were cut back, 0 bases at V and 9 bases at J, with 8 bases in the middle. The CDR3 DNA follows: TGCAGTGCTAGAGATTCGGGGGCCCAGTACTTC. Its translation is CSARDSGAQYF.

This clonotype was found a few times. The rearrangement uses TRBV7-9 and TRBJ2-1; D assignment may be TRBD1 or TRBD2 (6 bases each). V was shortened by 11 bases and J by 7 bases, with 15 bases between the two germline ends. Germline-derived CDR1 and CDR2 are SEHNR and FQNEAQ (reference sequence). The CDR3 is 12 residues long. DNA for the CDR3: TGTGCCTCTAGAGGGGGGCTGAATGAGCAGTTCTTC. This gives the protein CASRGGLNEQFF.

The gene calls are TRBV9 and TRBJ2-2, with D tentatively TRBD2 (6 bases). There are 16 residues in the CDR3. Germline V lookup: CDR1 SGDLS, CDR2 YYNGEE. V lost 1 base to trimming and J lost 5 bases, with 15 bases between them. The CDR3 is CASSVTPIAGTGELFF. CDR3 DNA: TGTGCCAGCAGCGTAACCCCCATTGCGGGAACCGGGGAGCTGTTTTTT.

The V gene is TRBV11-3, the J gene TRBJ2-2; D might be TRBD2 (6 bases). Trimming took off 5 bases at V and 0 bases at J, with 13 bases between the two ends. Germline values: CDR1 SGHNT, CDR2 YENEEA. The CDR3 is 16 residues long. The CDR3 is CASSRRGSSNTGELFF. CDR3 DNA: TGTGCCAGCAGCCGGAGGGGTTCTTCGAACACCGGGGAGCTGTTTTTT. The full variable domain, in which reference TRBV11-3 and TRBJ2-2 provide the parts outside the CDR3, is EAGVVQSPRYKIIEKKQPVAFWCNPISGHNTLYWYLQNLGQGPELLIRYENEEAVDDSQLPKDRFSAERLKGVDSTLKIQPAELGDSAVYLCASSRRGSSNTGELFFGEGSRLTVL.

The chain links TRBV5-6 to TRBJ2-3; 10 bases match TRBD2. This CDR3 region has 18 residues. The J segment lost 2 bases and the V segment lost 1 base, leaving 10 bases of the junction unmatched. The V gene's germline CDR1 is SGHDT and CDR2 YYEEEE. In DNA, the CDR3 is TGTGCCAGCAGCTTGTCCCAGCGGGGGGGCCTTACCACAGATACGCAGTATTTT. Its translation: CASSLSQRGGLTTDTQYF.